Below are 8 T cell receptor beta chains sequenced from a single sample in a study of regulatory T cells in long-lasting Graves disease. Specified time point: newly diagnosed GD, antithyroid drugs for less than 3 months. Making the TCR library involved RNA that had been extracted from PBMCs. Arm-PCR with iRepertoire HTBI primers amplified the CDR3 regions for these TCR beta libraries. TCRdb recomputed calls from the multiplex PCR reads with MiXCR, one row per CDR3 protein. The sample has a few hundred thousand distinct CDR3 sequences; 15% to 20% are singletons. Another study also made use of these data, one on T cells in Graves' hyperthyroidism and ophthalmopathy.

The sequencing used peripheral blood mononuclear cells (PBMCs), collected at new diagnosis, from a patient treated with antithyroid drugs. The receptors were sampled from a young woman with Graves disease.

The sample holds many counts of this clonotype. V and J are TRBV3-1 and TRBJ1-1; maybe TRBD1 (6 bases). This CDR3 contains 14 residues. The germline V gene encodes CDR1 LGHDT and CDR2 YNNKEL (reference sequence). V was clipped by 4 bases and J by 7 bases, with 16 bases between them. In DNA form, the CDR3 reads TGTGCCAGCAGCCCCACCGAAGGGGGTGGTGAAGCTTTCTTT. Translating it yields CASSPTEGGGEAFF.

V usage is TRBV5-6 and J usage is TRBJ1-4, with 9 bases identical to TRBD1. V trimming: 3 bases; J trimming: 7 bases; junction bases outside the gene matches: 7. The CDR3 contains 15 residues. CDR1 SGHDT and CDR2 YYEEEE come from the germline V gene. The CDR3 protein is CASSYPGTGSEKLFF. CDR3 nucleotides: TGTGCCAGCAGCTACCCCGGGACAGGGAGTGAAAAACTGTTTTTT.

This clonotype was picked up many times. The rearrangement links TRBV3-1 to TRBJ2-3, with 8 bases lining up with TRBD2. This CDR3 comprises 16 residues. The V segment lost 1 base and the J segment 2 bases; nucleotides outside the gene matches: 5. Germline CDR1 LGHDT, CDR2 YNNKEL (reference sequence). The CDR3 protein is CASSQVAGGPTDTQYF. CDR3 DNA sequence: TGTGCCAGCAGCCAAGTTGCGGGAGGACCCACAGATACGCAGTATTTT.

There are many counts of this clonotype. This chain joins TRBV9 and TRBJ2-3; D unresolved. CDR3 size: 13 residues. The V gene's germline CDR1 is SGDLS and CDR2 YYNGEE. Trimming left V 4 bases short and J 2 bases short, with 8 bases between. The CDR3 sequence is CASSPPLTDTQYF. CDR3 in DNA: TGTGCCAGCAGCCCCCCCCTCACAGATACGCAGTATTTT.

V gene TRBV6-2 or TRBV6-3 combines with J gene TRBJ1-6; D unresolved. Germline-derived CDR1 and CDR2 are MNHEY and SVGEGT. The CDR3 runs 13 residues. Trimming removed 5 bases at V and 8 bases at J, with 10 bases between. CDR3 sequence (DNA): TGTGCCAGCAGTGACGGGGTCTATTCACCCCTCCACTTT. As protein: CASSDGVYSPLHF.

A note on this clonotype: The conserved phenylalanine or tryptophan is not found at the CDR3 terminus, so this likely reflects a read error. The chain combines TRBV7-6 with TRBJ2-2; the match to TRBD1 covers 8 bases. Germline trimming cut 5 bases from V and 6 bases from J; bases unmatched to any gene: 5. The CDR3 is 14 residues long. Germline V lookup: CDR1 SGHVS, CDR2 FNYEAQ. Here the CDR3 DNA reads TGTGCCAGCAGCCCGACAGGGGCCCCCGGGGAGCTGTTTTTG. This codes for CASSPTGAPGELFL.

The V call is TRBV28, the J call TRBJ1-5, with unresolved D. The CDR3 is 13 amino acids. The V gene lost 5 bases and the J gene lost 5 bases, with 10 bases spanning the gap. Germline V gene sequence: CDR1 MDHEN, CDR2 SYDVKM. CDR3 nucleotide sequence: TGTGCCAGCAGTCTTAATTGGGATCAGCCCCAGCATTTT. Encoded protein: CASSLNWDQPQHF.

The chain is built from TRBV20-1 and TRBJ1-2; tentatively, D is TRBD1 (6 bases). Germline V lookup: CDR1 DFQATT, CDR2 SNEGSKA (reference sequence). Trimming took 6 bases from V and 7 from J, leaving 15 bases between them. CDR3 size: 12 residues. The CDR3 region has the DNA TGCAGTGCCGAACCACGGGGGGCTGGCTACACCTTC. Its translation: CSAEPRGAGYTF.